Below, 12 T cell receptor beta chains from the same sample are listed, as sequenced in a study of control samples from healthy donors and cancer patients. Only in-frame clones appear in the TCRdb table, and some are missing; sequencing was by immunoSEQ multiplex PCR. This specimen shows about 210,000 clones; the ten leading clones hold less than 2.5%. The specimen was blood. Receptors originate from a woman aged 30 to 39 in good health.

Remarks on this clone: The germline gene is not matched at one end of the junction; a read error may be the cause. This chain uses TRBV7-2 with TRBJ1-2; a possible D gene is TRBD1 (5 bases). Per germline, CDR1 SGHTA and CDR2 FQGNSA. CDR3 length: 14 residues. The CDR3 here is CASSNRQILTGYTF. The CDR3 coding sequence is TGTGCCAGCAGCAACAGACAGATTCTAACGGGCTACACCTTT.

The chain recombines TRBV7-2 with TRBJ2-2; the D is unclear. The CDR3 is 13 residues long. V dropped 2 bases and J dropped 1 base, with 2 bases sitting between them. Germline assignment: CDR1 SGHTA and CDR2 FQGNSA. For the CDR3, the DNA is TGTGCCAGCAGCTTACTGAACACCGGGGAGCTGTTTTTT. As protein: CASSLLNTGELFF.

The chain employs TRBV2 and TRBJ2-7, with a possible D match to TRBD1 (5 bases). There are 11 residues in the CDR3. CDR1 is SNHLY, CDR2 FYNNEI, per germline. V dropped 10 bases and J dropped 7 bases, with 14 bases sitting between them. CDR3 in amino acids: CAIQQVGEQYF. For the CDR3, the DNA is TGTGCCATCCAACAGGTAGGGGAGCAGTACTTC. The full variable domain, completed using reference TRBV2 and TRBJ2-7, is EPEVTQTPSHQVTQMGQEVILRCVPISNHLYFYWYRQILGQKVEFLVSFYNNEISEKSEIFDDQFSVERPDGSNFTLKIRSTKLEDSAMYFCAIQQVGEQYFGPGTRLTVT.

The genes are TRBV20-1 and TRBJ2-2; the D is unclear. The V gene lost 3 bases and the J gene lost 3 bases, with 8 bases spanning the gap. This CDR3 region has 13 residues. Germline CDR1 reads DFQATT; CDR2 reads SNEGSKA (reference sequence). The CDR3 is CSASLMDTGELFF. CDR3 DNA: TGCAGTGCTAGTTTAATGGACACCGGGGAGCTGTTTTTT.

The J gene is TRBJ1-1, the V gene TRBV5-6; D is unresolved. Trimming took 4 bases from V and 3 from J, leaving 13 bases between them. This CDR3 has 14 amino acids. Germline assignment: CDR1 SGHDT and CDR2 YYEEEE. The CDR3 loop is CASSPPFSYTEAFF. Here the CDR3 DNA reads TGTGCCAGCAGCCCGCCGTTCAGTTACACTGAAGCTTTCTTT.

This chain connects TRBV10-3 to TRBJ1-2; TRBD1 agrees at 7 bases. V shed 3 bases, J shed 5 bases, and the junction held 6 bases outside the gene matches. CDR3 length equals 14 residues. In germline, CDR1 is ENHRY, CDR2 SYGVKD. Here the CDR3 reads CAISEGGSLYGYTF. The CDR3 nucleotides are TGTGCCATCAGTGAAGGGGGCAGTTTATATGGCTACACCTTC.

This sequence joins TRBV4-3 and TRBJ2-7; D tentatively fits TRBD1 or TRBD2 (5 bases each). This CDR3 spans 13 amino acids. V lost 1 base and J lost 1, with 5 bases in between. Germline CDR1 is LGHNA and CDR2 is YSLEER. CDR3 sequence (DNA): TGCGCCAGCAGCCAAGGGGGGTCCTACGAGCAGTACTTC. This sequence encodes CASSQGGSYEQYF.

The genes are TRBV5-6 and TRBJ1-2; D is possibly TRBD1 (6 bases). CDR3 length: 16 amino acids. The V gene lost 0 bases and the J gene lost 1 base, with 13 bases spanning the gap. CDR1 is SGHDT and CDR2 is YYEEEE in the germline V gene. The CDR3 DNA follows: TGTGCCAGCAGCTTGGCGGGCAGGGGAATTAACTATGGCTACACCTTC. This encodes CASSLAGRGINYGYTF.

The CDR3 region has the DNA TGTGCCAGCAGCCCCGAGGGGGGCTCAATCACTGAAGCTTTCTTT. Protein: CASSPEGGSITEAFF. The chain employs TRBV11-3 and TRBJ1-1; TRBD1 is a possible D gene (6 bases). Germline V gene data show CDR1 as SGHNT and CDR2 as YENEEA. The germline V and J ends were trimmed by 5 bases and 4 bases, with 17 bases remaining between them. The CDR3 extends over 15 amino acids.

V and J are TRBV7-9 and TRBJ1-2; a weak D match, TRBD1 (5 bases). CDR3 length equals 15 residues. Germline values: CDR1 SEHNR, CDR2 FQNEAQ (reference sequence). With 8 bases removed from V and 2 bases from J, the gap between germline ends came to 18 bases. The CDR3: CASGLGSSGNYGYTF. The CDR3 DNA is TGTGCCAGCGGATTAGGGTCTTCAGGGAACTATGGCTACACCTTC.

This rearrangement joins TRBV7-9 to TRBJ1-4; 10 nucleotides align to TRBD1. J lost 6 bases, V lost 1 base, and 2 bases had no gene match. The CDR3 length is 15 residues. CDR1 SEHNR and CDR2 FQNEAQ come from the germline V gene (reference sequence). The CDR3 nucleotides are TGTGCCAGCAGCTTAGTAGGGACAGGGGATGAAAAACTGTTTTTT. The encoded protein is CASSLVGTGDEKLFF.

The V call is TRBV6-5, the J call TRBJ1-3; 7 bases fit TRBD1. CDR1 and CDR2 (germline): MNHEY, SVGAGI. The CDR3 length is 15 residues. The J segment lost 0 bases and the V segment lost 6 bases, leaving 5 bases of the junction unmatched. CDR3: CASSPDRSSGNTIYF. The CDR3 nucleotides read TGTGCCAGCAGCCCGGACAGGAGCTCTGGAAACACCATATATTTT.